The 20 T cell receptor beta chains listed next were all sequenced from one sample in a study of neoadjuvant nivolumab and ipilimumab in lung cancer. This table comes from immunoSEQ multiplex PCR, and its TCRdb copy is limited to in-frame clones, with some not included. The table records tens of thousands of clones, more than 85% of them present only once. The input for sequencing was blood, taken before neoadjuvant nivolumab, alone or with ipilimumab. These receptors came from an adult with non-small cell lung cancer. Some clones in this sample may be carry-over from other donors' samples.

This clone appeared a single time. DNA for the CDR3: TGTGCCAGCAGCCAAGATCTGTCGCCGGGCTACTCCTACGAGCAGTACTTC. It yields the protein CASSQDLSPGYSYEQYF. This chain joins TRBV14 and TRBJ2-7; D remains ambiguous. CDR1 and CDR2 (germline): SGHDN, FVKESK. V gave up 0 bases and J gave up 0 bases, with 15 bases separating them. CDR3 length: 17 residues.

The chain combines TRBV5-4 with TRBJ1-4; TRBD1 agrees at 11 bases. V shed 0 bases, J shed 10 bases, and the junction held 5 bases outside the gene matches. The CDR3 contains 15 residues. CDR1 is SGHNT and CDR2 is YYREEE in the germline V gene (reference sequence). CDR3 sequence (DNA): TGTGCCAGCAGCTTGGAGGGACAGGGGGGGGGAAAACTGTTTTTT. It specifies CASSLEGQGGGKLFF.

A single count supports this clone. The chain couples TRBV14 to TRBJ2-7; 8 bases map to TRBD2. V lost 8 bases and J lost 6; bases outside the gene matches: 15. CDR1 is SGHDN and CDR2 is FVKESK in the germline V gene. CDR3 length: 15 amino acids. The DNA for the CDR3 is TGTGCCAGCCGCCCGCGGGGGGAGGGCCTCGTCGAGCAGTACTTC. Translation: CASRPRGEGLVEQYF.

The CDR3 here is CAWGQGTHEQYF. The CDR3 DNA is TGTGCCTGGGGCCAGGGGACACACGAGCAGTACTTC. This chain uses TRBV30 with TRBJ2-5; perhaps TRBD1 as D (6 bases). Near its end, the DNA agrees better with TRBJ2-7, so the J call may be wrong. This CDR3 contains 12 residues. CDR1 GTSNPN and CDR2 SVGIG come from the germline V gene (reference sequence).

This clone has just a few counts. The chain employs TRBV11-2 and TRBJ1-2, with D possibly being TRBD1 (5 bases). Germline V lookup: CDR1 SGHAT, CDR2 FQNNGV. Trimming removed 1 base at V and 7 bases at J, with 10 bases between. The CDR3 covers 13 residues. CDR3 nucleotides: TGTGCCAGCAGCTTAGTAAGGGGCGCTGGCTACACCTTC. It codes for CASSLVRGAGYTF. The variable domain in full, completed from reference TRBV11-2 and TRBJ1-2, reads EAGVAQSPRYKIIEKRQSVAFWCNPISGHATLYWYQQILGQGPKLLIQFQNNGVVDDSQLPKDRFSAERLKGVDSTLKIQPAKLEDSAVYLCASSLVRGAGYTFGSGTRLTVV.

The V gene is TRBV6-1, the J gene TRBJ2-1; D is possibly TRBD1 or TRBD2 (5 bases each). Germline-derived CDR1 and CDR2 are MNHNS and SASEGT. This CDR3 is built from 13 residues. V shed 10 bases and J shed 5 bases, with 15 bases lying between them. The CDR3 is CATPPGPNNEQFF. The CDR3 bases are TGTGCCACCCCACCGGGGCCAAACAATGAGCAGTTCTTC.

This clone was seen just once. CDR3 protein: CASSTGVRSEKLFF. The CDR3 nucleotides are TGTGCCAGCTCTACAGGAGTGAGGAGTGAAAAACTGTTTTTT. The chain couples TRBV18 to TRBJ1-4; perhaps TRBD1 as D (5 bases). V was shortened by 6 bases and J by 7 bases, with 15 bases between the two germline ends. CDR1 is KGHSH, CDR2 LQKENI, per germline. The CDR3 length is 14 residues.

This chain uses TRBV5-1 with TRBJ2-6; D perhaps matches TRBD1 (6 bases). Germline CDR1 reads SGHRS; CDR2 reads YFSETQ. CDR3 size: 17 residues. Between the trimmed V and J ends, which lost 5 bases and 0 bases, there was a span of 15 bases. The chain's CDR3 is CASRIQGWSSGANVLTF. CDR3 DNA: TGCGCCAGCAGGATCCAGGGGTGGAGCTCTGGGGCCAACGTCCTGACTTTC. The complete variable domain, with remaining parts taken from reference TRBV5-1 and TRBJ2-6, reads KAGVTQTPRYLIKTRGQQVTLSCSPISGHRSVSWYQQTPGQGLQFLFEYFSETQRNKGNFPGRFSGRQFSNSRSEMNVSTLELGDSALYLCASRIQGWSSGANVLTFGAGSRLTVL.

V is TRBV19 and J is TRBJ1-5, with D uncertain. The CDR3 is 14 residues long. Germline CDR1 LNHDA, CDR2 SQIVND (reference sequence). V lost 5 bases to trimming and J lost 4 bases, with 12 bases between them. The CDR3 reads CASSFDQRNQPQHF. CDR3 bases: TGTGCCAGTAGTTTCGATCAAAGAAATCAGCCCCAGCATTTT.

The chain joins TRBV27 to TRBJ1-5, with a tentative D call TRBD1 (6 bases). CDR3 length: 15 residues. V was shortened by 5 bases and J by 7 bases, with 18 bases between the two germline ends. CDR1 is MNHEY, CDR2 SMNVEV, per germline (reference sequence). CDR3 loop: CASSPDPQGRQPQHF. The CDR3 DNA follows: TGTGCCAGCAGTCCTGACCCACAGGGAAGGCAGCCCCAGCATTTT.

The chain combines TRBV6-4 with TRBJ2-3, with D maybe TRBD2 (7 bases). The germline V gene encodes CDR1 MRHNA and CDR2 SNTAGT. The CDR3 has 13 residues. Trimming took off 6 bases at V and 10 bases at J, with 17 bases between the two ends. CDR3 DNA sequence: TGTGCCAGCAGCCTGGAGGGGGGGATTGCGCAGTATTTT. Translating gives CASSLEGGIAQYF.

The CDR3: CASNLKNIQYF. As DNA, the CDR3 is TGTGCCAGCAACCTCAAAAACATTCAGTACTTC. The chain combines TRBV2 with TRBJ2-4; unclear D gene. Germline CDR1 SNHLY, CDR2 FYNNEI. Trimming removed 7 bases from V and 3 bases from J, with 4 bases in between. The length of the CDR3 is 11 residues.

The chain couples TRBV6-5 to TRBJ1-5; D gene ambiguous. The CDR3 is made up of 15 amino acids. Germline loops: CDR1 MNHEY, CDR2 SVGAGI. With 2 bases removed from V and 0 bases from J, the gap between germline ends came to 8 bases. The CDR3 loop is CASSYGPASNQPQHF. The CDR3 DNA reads TGTGCCAGCAGTTACGGGCCTGCTAGCAATCAGCCCCAGCATTTT.

CDR3 loop: CASSPGQGLHEQYF. The CDR3 region has the DNA TGTGCCAGCAGCCCGGGACAGGGGTTACACGAGCAGTACTTC. The chain is built from TRBV27 and TRBJ2-7; 10 bases are a match to TRBD1. Per germline, CDR1 MNHEY and CDR2 SMNVEV (reference sequence). The CDR3 runs 14 residues. J gave up 5 bases and V 6 bases, and 7 bases lay outside the gene matches.

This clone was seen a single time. In nucleotides, the CDR3 is TGTGCCAGCAGTTACGGGGCGGGGGGCTCCTACAATGAGCAGTTCTTC. It specifies CASSYGAGGSYNEQFF. V and J are TRBV6-5 and TRBJ2-1; 8 nucleotides align to TRBD2. V was clipped by 2 bases and J by 0 bases; unmatched bases: 3. The CDR3 runs to 16 residues. CDR1 is MNHEY, CDR2 SVGAGI, per germline.

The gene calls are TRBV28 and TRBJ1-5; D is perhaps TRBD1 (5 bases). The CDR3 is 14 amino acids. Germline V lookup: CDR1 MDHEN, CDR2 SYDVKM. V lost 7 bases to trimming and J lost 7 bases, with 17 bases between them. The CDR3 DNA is TGTGCCAGCATCCCGGAGGGGCGTGGGCAGCCCCAGCATTTT. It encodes CASIPEGRGQPQHF.

The CDR3 nucleotides read TGTGCCAGCAGCTTAGAGTGGGGGGCCACAGATACGCAGTATTTT. As protein: CASSLEWGATDTQYF. This chain connects TRBV7-8 to TRBJ2-3; D tentatively reads TRBD1 or TRBD2 (6 bases each). Germline assignment: CDR1 SGHVS and CDR2 FQNEAQ. The germline V and J ends were trimmed by 1 base and 2 bases, with 10 bases remaining between them. The CDR3 extends over 15 amino acids.

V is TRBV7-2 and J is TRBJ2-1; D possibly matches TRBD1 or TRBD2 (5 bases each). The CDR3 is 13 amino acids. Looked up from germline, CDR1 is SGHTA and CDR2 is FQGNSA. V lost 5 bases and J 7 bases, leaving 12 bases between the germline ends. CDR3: CASSRSGGNEQFF. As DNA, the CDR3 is TGTGCCAGCAGCCGGAGTGGGGGAAATGAGCAGTTCTTC.

CDR3 protein: CASSILGVPAAEAFF. The CDR3 DNA reads TGTGCCAGTAGTATTCTTGGGGTTCCAGCGGCTGAAGCTTTCTTT. V gene TRBV19 combines with J gene TRBJ1-1; D call uncertain. The CDR3 is 15 residues long. The V gene lost 3 bases and the J gene lost 6 bases, with 17 bases spanning the gap. Per germline, CDR1 LNHDA and CDR2 SQIVND (reference sequence).

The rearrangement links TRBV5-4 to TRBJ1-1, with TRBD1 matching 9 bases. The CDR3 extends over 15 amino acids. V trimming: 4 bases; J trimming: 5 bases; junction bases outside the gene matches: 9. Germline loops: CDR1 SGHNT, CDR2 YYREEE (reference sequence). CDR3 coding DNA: TGTGCCAGCAGCCTGGACAGGGGACGGGTAACTGAAGCTTTCTTT. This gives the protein CASSLDRGRVTEAFF. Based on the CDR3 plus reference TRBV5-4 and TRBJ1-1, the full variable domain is ETGVTQSPTHLIKTRGQQVTLRCSSQSGHNTVSWYQQALGQGPQFIFQYYREEENGRGNFPPRFSGLQFPNYSSELNVNALELDDSALYLCASSLDRGRVTEAFFGQGTRLTVV.